A selection of T cell receptor beta chains follows, all from one sample in a study of cytomegalovirus exposure and HLA in healthy donors. Libraries were prepared by immunoSEQ multiplex PCR; TCRdb keeps only in-frame clonotypes and omits some of them. This table holds 150,000 to 160,000 clones, roughly three quarters found once. The sequenced sample was PBMCs. The receptors shown here come from a man aged 30-40 years in good health and CMV-seropositive. Both conserved end residues are part of each CDR3. The order of the fields is V gene, D gene, J gene, clone size, CDR3 protein, CDR3 DNA. D genes are given only for firm matches. The size field is filled for only some rows; it gives once, few, many or a size class.

TRBV5-5	TRBD2	TRBJ2-1	NA	CASSLPSGTMRSSYNEQFF	TGTGCCAGCAGCTTACCTAGCGGGACTATGCGGAGCTCCTACAATGAGCAGTTCTTC
TRBV7-2	NA	TRBJ2-5	NA	CASSLYQETQYF	TGTGCCAGCAGCTTATATCAGGAGACCCAGTACTTC
TRBV6-4	TRBD1	TRBJ2-7	NA	CASKWDRGSEQYF	TGTGCCAGCAAATGGGACAGGGGTTCCGAGCAGTACTTC
TRBV6-5	NA	TRBJ2-3	few	CASSYSDKGTDTQYF	TGTGCCAGCAGTTACTCGGACAAGGGAACAGATACGCAGTATTTT
TRBV2	NA	TRBJ2-1	NA	CASSTGSRSYNEHFF	TGTGCCAGCAGTACGGGGTCCCGCTCCTACAATGAGCATTTCTTC
TRBV15	NA	TRBJ1-4	few	CATSRDSATNEKLFF	TGTGCCACCAGCAGAGATTCTGCAACTAATGAAAAACTGTTTTTT
TRBV19	NA	TRBJ2-3	NA	CASSIGRGTDTQYF	TGTGCCAGTAGTATAGGCAGGGGCACAGATACGCAGTATTTT
TRBV30	TRBD2	TRBJ2-4	NA	CAWSVGGRIQYF	TGTGCCTGGAGTGTAGGCGGGAGGATTCAGTACTTC
TRBV18	NA	TRBJ2-7	NA	CASSPQQTVAYEQYF	TGTGCCAGCTCACCACAACAGACGGTAGCCTACGAGCAGTACTTC
TRBV4-2	NA	TRBJ2-3	NA	CASSHQQGDTQYF	TGTGCCAGCAGCCACCAACAGGGAGATACGCAGTATTTT
TRBV25-1	TRBD1	TRBJ2-1	NA	CASSEPPGQGNNEQFF	TGTGCCAGCAGTGAACCGCCGGGACAGGGAAACAATGAGCAGTTCTTC
TRBV28	NA	TRBJ2-1	NA	CASSYPRNSYNEQFF	TGTGCCAGCAGTTACCCCAGGAATTCCTACAATGAGCAGTTCTTC
TRBV2	NA	TRBJ2-2	few	CASSAHQGLNTGELFF	TGTGCCAGCAGCGCGCACCAGGGGCTTAACACCGGGGAGCTGTTTTTT
TRBV6-1	TRBD2	TRBJ2-1	NA	CASSGLAVTSGRSRDNEQFF	TGTGCCAGCAGTGGGCTTGCGGTGACTAGCGGGAGGTCGAGGGACAATGAGCAGTTCTTC
TRBV25-1	NA	TRBJ2-7	NA	CASSVSSQQFSYEQYF	TGTGCCAGCAGTGTATCGAGCCAACAGTTCTCCTACGAGCAGTACTTC
TRBV6-1	NA	TRBJ2-3	NA	CASRSQGGTDTQYF	TGTGCCAGCAGGTCTCAAGGAGGCACAGATACGCAGTATTTT
TRBV2	NA	TRBJ2-5	NA	CASSESPPETQYF	TGTGCCAGCAGTGAGTCCCCCCCGGAGACCCAGTACTTC
TRBV9	NA	TRBJ2-7	once	CASSVGSGSYEQYF	TGTGCCAGCAGCGTAGGGAGCGGGTCCTACGAGCAGTACTTC
TRBV5-5	TRBD2	TRBJ2-1	NA	CASSLEQREYYNEQFF	TGTGCCAGCAGCTTGGAGCAGCGGGAGTACTACAATGAGCAGTTCTTC
TRBV29-1	TRBD2	TRBJ2-5	few	CSRSSGPQETQYF	TGCAGCCGGTCTAGCGGACCCCAAGAGACCCAGTACTTC
TRBV7-9	TRBD2	TRBJ2-3	NA	CASSPGLAASTDTQYF	TGTGCCAGCAGCCCCGGACTAGCGGCTAGCACAGATACGCAGTATTTT
TRBV5-1	TRBD2	TRBJ2-7	NA	CASSLLASGSYEQYF	TGCGCCAGCAGCTTGTTGGCTAGCGGGAGTTACGAGCAGTACTTC
TRBV5-6	NA	TRBJ2-2	NA	CASSFTRNTGELFF	TGTGCCAGCAGCTTTACAAGGAACACCGGGGAGCTGTTTTTT
TRBV5-4	TRBD1	TRBJ2-7	NA	CASSTDRGQREQYF	TGTGCCAGCAGCACCGACAGGGGACAGCGTGAGCAGTACTTC
TRBV7-9	TRBD1	TRBJ2-5	NA	CASSVRDRETQYF	TGTGCCAGCAGCGTTCGGGACAGAGAGACCCAGTACTTC
TRBV4-1	NA	TRBJ2-7	NA	CASSQEERTETYEQYF	TGCGCCAGCAGCCAAGAAGAAAGGACAGAGACATACGAGCAGTACTTC
TRBV5-3	NA	TRBJ1-2	NA	CARSLAGRLDYGYTF	TGTGCCAGAAGCTTGGCCGGGAGGTTAGACTATGGCTACACCTTC
TRBV28	TRBD2	TRBJ2-7	NA	CASSAPGLASPYEQYF	TGTGCCAGCAGCGCCCCGGGACTAGCCAGCCCCTACGAGCAGTACTTC
TRBV28	TRBD2	TRBJ2-7	NA	CASSPGLAGYEQYF	TGTGCCAGCAGCCCGGGACTAGCGGGTTACGAGCAGTACTTC
TRBV7-9	NA	TRBJ2-7	NA	CASSWRAEGFDEQYF	TGTGCCAGCAGCTGGCGGGCGGAGGGGTTCGACGAGCAGTACTTC
TRBV7-8	NA	TRBJ1-4	NA	CASSLLAGDEKLFF	TGTGCCAGCAGCTTACTGGCAGGGGATGAAAAACTGTTTTTT